This is a list of T cell receptor beta chains from one sample in a study of regulatory T cells in long-lasting Graves disease. MiXCR, applied by TCRdb to the multiplex PCR reads, yields one record per CDR3 protein. The repertoire holds around 500,000 distinct CDR3 sequences, with around 15% as singletons. These sequences were also reported in another study, on T cells in Graves' hyperthyroidism and ophthalmopathy.

The source was peripheral blood mononuclear cells (PBMCs), collected at new diagnosis, from a patient treated with antithyroid drugs. Source of these receptors: a woman aged 35-60 years with Graves disease. Both conserved end residues are part of each CDR3. Each record gives: V gene, D gene, J gene, clone size, CDR3 protein, CDR3 DNA. A D gene is named only where the DNA matches it firmly. Only part of the rows carry a size: once, few, many, or a class if the clone is expanded.

TRBV12-3/TRBV12-4	TRBD2	TRBJ2-7	few	CASSFQRGAYEQYF	TGTGCCAGCAGTTTTCAGCGGGGGGCCTACGAGCAGTACTTC
TRBV28	NA	TRBJ2-1	few	CASSSRGVRLDQFF	TGTGCCAGCAGTTCCAGGGGGGTCCGGCTGGATCAGTTCTTC
TRBV5-1	TRBD1	TRBJ1-2	few	CASSTDRGQGYTF	TGCGCCAGCAGCACTGACAGGGGGCAAGGCTACACCTTC
TRBV5-1	NA	TRBJ1-1	many	CASSLMRNTEAFF	TGTGCCAGCAGTTTGATGCGGAACACTGAAGCTTTCTTT
TRBV7-3	NA	TRBJ2-2	NA	CASSSDWSGELFF	TGTGCCAGCAGCTCCGACTGGTCCGGGGAGCTGTTTTTT
TRBV10-3	NA	TRBJ1-2	NA	CAISADPGGGYTF	TGTGCCATCAGCGCAGACCCGGGAGGCGGCTACACCTTC
TRBV4-1	NA	TRBJ2-2	NA	CASSQDTALTGELFF	TGCGCCAGCAGCCAAGATACCGCCCTTACCGGGGAGCTGTTTTTT
TRBV7-2	NA	TRBJ1-5	many	CASSLVKGGQPQHF	TGTGCCAGCAGCTTAGTGAAGGGAGGACAGCCCCAGCATTTT
TRBV6-1	NA	TRBJ1-1	few	CASSVPGNTEAFF	TGTGCCAGCAGTGTCCCGGGGAACACTGAAGCTTTCTTT
TRBV12-3/TRBV12-4	TRBD1	TRBJ1-3	many	CASRRDRGNTIYF	TGTGCCAGCAGAAGGGACAGAGGAAACACCATATATTTT
TRBV4-1	TRBD1	TRBJ2-1	NA	CASSHSGQPSSYNEQFF	TGCGCCAGCAGCCATTCGGGACAGCCGAGCTCCTACAATGAGCAGTTCTTC
TRBV6-5	TRBD1	TRBJ1-3	many	CASSYSYRGLDTIYF	TGTGCCAGCAGTTACTCGTACAGGGGTTTGGACACCATATATTTT
TRBV19	NA	TRBJ1-1	NA	CASSIVSREAFF	TGTGCCAGTAGTATAGTTTCCCGTGAAGCTTTCTTT
TRBV2	TRBD2	TRBJ2-7	many	CASRPLAGGRYEQYF	TGTGCCAGCAGACCTCTAGCGGGGGGGCGGTACGAGCAGTACTTC
TRBV5-4	NA	TRBJ2-7	few	CASRSRTEINYEQYF	TGTGCCAGCAGATCAAGGACGGAAATTAACTACGAGCAGTACTTC
TRBV6-5	TRBD1	TRBJ2-7	few	CASSYSGDSTYEQYF	TGTGCCAGCAGTTACTCGGGGGACAGTACCTACGAGCAGTACTTC
TRBV28	TRBD1	TRBJ1-5	NA	CASSLSRDRGAWSNQPQHF	TGTGCCAGCAGTTTAAGCCGGGACAGGGGGGCCTGGAGCAATCAGCCCCAGCATTTT
TRBV7-8	NA	TRBJ2-3	many	CASSTRLVGDTQYF	TGTGCCAGCAGCACCCGACTAGTGGGAGATACGCAGTATTTT
TRBV5-6	TRBD1	TRBJ1-3	few	CASSLPPGQGARGNTIYF	TGTGCCAGCAGCTTGCCTCCGGGACAGGGGGCGAGGGGAAACACCATATATTTT
TRBV5-1	NA	TRBJ2-1	many	CASSLDKGRSYNEQFF	TGCGCCAGCAGCTTGGACAAGGGGAGGTCCTACAATGAGCAGTTCTTC
TRBV28	TRBD1	TRBJ2-3	many	CASNGQGLTDTQYF	TGTGCCAGTAACGGACAGGGCTTAACAGATACGCAGTATTTT
TRBV20-1	NA	TRBJ1-5	few	CSARVYSGPQHF	TGCAGTGCTAGAGTCTACAGTGGGCCCCAGCATTTT
TRBV7-2	NA	TRBJ1-1	few	CASSLGGGDRNTEAFF	TGTGCCAGCAGCTTGGGAGGAGGGGATCGAAACACTGAAGCTTTCTTT
TRBV6-2/TRBV6-3	NA	TRBJ2-7	few	CASSRGPSSSYEQYF	TGTGCCAGCAGTCGAGGCCCCTCGAGCTCCTACGAGCAGTACTTC
TRBV2	TRBD2	TRBJ2-1	NA	CASNLGGGYNEQFF	TGTGCCAGTAACCTCGGGGGGGGTTACAATGAGCAGTTCTTC
TRBV4-2	TRBD2	TRBJ2-3	NA	CASSQDGSGGADTQYF	TGTGCCAGCAGCCAAGATGGTAGCGGGGGGGCAGATACGCAGTATTTT
TRBV15	TRBD1	TRBJ1-5	many	CATSNTDRKNQPQHF	TGTGCCACCAGCAACACGGACAGGAAGAATCAGCCCCAGCATTTT
TRBV12-3/TRBV12-4	NA	TRBJ2-7	many	CASSLWNYEQYF	TGTGCCAGCAGTTTGTGGAACTACGAGCAGTACTTC
TRBV28	NA	TRBJ2-3	many	CASSFSGRTDTQYF	TGTGCCAGCAGCTTTTCGGGCCGCACAGATACGCAGTATTTT
TRBV29-1	NA	TRBJ1-1	few	CSVWTALDMNTEAFF	TGCAGCGTTTGGACAGCGTTAGACATGAACACTGAAGCTTTCTTT
TRBV20-1	NA	TRBJ1-1	few	CSASNPKRRMNTEAFF	TGCAGTGCTAGTAACCCAAAAAGGAGAATGAACACTGAAGCTTTCTTT
TRBV2	NA	TRBJ1-5	many	CASSEALTGIGNQPQHF	TGTGCCAGCAGTGAAGCGCTTACGGGAATCGGCAATCAGCCCCAGCATTTT
TRBV19	NA	TRBJ1-2	NA	CASSIEEREGYTF	TGTGCCAGTAGTATAGAAGAAAGGGAGGGCTACACCTTC
TRBV7-9	NA	TRBJ1-1	many	CASSRLAGVEAFF	TGTGCCAGCAGTAGACTCGCAGGCGTTGAAGCTTTCTTT
TRBV7-3	NA	TRBJ1-1	NA	CASSLNQDGNTEAFF	TGTGCCAGCAGCTTAAATCAGGATGGAAACACTGAAGCTTTCTTT
TRBV11-2	TRBD1	TRBJ2-5	NA	CASSLGTGGWLQETQYF	TGTGCCAGCAGCTTAGGGACAGGGGGGTGGTTACAAGAGACCCAGTACTTC
TRBV12-3/TRBV12-4	TRBD2	TRBJ2-3	many	CASSFERGTDTQYF	TGTGCCAGCAGTTTCGAGCGGGGGACAGATACGCAGTATTTT
TRBV10-2	TRBD1	TRBJ2-7	many	CASSALTGGEQYF	TGCGCCAGCAGTGCCTTAACAGGGGGCGAGCAGTACTTC
TRBV3-1	NA	TRBJ2-7	many	CASSQDLSPGYSYEQYF	TGTGCCAGCAGCCAAGATTTGTCGCCCGGGTACTCCTACGAGCAGTACTTC
TRBV5-1	NA	TRBJ1-4	few	CASSRDNEDEKLFF	TGCGCCAGCAGCAGGGACAACGAGGATGAAAAACTGTTTTTT
TRBV28	NA	TRBJ1-2	many	CASSRTLSNYGYTF	TGTGCCAGCAGTCGGACCCTCAGCAACTATGGCTACACCTTC
TRBV5-6	NA	TRBJ1-2	NA	CASSLGDMGYTF	TGTGCCAGCAGCTTGGGGGATATGGGCTACACCTTC
TRBV12-3/TRBV12-4	NA	TRBJ1-1	many	CASSLRGGDTEAFF	TGTGCCAGCAGCCTCCGCGGGGGGGACACTGAAGCTTTCTTT
TRBV7-9	NA	TRBJ2-2	many	CATSSGTERGELFF	TGTGCCACCTCGAGCGGGACAGAAAGAGGGGAGCTGTTTTTT
TRBV7-9	TRBD1	TRBJ1-5	NA	CASSMTGLGQPRHF	TGTGCCAGCAGCATGACAGGGTTAGGGCAGCCCCGGCATTTT
TRBV5-1	NA	TRBJ2-5	few	CASSLRQLKETQYF	TGCGCCAGCAGCTTGCGGCAGTTAAAAGAGACCCAGTACTTC
TRBV12-3/TRBV12-4	TRBD1	TRBJ1-2	NA	CASTAPGQLYGYTF	TGTGCCAGCACCGCCCCGGGACAGCTTTATGGCTACACCTTC
TRBV29-1	TRBD1	TRBJ1-5	few	CSVATGTGGNQPQHF	TGCAGCGTAGCAACAGGGACAGGGGGCAATCAGCCCCAGCATTTT
TRBV30	TRBD1	TRBJ1-4	many	CAWSGGTGGEKLFF	TGTGCCTGGAGTGGGGGGACAGGGGGAGAAAAACTGTTTTTT
TRBV11-2	NA	TRBJ2-7	NA	CASSLDEKTGPPPYEQYF	TGTGCCAGCAGCTTAGATGAAAAAACAGGCCCTCCGCCCTACGAGCAGTACTTC
TRBV9	TRBD1	TRBJ2-2	NA	CASSDPGQGAFGGELFF	TGTGCCAGCAGCGACCCGGGACAGGGGGCATTTGGCGGGGAGCTGTTTTTT
TRBV3-1	NA	TRBJ2-5	many	CASSQGTETQYF	TGTGCCAGCAGCCAAGGGACGGAGACCCAGTACTTC